There are a few counts of the clone carrying this T cell receptor beta chain. Its antigen is undetermined. The data derive from a study of cytomegalovirus exposure and HLA in healthy donors. Among the donors, all were healthy bone marrow donors. The donors, nominally healthy at sampling, likely had unrecorded immune exposures. The PCR employed 60 Vbeta primers together with 13 Jbeta primers. The assay was immunoSEQ multiplex PCR, and TCRdb's table has in-frame clones only and misses some. In the table there are some 170,000 clones, 75% to 85% of which are singletons. Notes on the study in general: Apart from CMV serostatus, no immune exposure information was available. The study flagged 150 to 200 TCR beta chains as cytomegalovirus-associated.

This CDR3 is built from 14 residues. Germline V gene data show CDR1 as SQVTM and CDR2 as ANQGSEA. V lost 5 bases and J lost 5, with 15 bases in between. This rearrangement joins TRBV29-1 to TRBJ2-2, with a possible D match to TRBD2 (5 bases). The sequence came from a woman under 30 in good health and CMV-seropositive. Specimen: PBMCs. CDR3 sequence reads: CSVSPGRLTGELFF. As DNA, the CDR3 is TGCAGCGTTTCCCCTGGGAGACTAACCGGGGAGCTGTTTTTT.